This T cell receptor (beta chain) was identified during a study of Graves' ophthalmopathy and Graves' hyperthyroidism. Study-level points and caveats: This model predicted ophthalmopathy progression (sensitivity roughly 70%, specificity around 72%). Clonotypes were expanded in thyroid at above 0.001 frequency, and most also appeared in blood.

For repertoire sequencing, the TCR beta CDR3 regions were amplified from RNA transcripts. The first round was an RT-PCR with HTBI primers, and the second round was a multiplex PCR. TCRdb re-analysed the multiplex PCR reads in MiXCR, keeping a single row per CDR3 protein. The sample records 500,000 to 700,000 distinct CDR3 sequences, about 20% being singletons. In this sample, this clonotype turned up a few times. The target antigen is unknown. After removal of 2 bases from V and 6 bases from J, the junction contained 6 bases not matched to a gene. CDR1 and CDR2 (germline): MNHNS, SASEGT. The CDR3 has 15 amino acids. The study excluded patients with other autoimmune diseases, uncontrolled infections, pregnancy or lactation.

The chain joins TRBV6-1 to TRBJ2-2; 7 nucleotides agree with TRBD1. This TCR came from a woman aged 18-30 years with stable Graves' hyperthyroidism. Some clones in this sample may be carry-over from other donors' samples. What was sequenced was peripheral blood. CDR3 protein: CASSEFSGGAGELFF. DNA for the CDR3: TGTGCCAGCAGTGAATTTTCAGGGGGTGCCGGGGAGCTGTTTTTT.